The 22 T cell receptor beta chains below come from one sample, sequenced in a study of OX40 agonist ivuxolimab in advanced cancers. Clones were read by immunoSEQ multiplex PCR, and TCRdb kept only the in-frame ones, dropping some. The sample includes under 80,000 clones, approximately 84% seen only once; the top ten take approximately 2%. This material consisted of CD4+ or CD8+ T cells sorted from blood, taken in a trial of the OX40 agonist ivuxolimab. Receptor source: an adult with an advanced solid tumor such as melanoma, head and neck, liver or kidney cancer.

J is TRBJ2-6 and V is TRBV6-1; 7 bases match TRBD1. The germline CDR1 and CDR2 sequences are MNHNS and SASEGT. With 4 bases clipped from V and 2 bases from J, the junction kept 5 bases outside the gene matches. This CDR3 is built from 16 residues. CDR3 DNA: TGTGCCAGCAGTGCAATTACAGGGGCTGGGGCCAACGTCCTGACTTTC. Protein sequence: CASSAITGAGANVLTF.

The gene calls are TRBV2 and TRBJ2-1, with 11 positions matching TRBD2. Trimming cost V 6 bases and J 7 bases; bases outside gene matches: 8. This CDR3 has 15 residues. Germline values: CDR1 SNHLY, CDR2 FYNNEI. CDR3 bases: TGTGCCAGCAGAATAGCGGGGGGGCCGCGAAATGAGCAGTTCTTC. Protein: CASRIAGGPRNEQFF. Full variable domain (rest looked up from reference TRBV2 and TRBJ2-1): EPEVTQTPSHQVTQMGQEVILRCVPISNHLYFYWYRQILGQKVEFLVSFYNNEISEKSEIFDDQFSVERPDGSNFTLKIRSTKLEDSAMYFCASRIAGGPRNEQFFGPGTRLTVL.

The chain employs TRBV2 and TRBJ1-1; TRBD1 agrees at 11 bases. The trim removed 7 bases at V and 5 bases at J, leaving 15 bases unmatched. This CDR3 has 17 residues. CDR1 is SNHLY and CDR2 is FYNNEI in the germline V gene. Here the CDR3 reads CASNPRGGQGARTEAFF. CDR3 DNA sequence: TGTGCCAGCAACCCCCGTGGTGGACAGGGGGCAAGGACTGAAGCTTTCTTT. Filled out from reference TRBV2 and TRBJ1-1, the complete variable domain reads EPEVTQTPSHQVTQMGQEVILRCVPISNHLYFYWYRQILGQKVEFLVSFYNNEISEKSEIFDDQFSVERPDGSNFTLKIRSTKLEDSAMYFCASNPRGGQGARTEAFFGQGTRLTVV.

This clone appeared a single time. The J gene is TRBJ2-5, the V gene TRBV2, with 8 bases aligning to TRBD1. The CDR3 length is 15 residues. V was pared by 10 bases and J by 4 bases, with 14 bases of the junction left unmatched. Germline CDR1 and CDR2: SNHLY and FYNNEI. The CDR3 spells CATRLGQAQGETQYF. The CDR3 coding sequence is TGTGCCACCCGTTTGGGACAGGCCCAGGGAGAGACCCAGTACTTC.

The V and J genes are TRBV5-6 and TRBJ2-5; 11 bases line up with TRBD2. Losses at the gene ends were 2 bases for V and 5 bases for J; bases not matched to a gene: 8. Looked up from germline, CDR1 is SGHDT and CDR2 is YYEEEE. This CDR3 comprises 16 residues. The CDR3 protein is CASSFGIAGGLETQYF. The CDR3 DNA follows: TGTGCCAGCAGCTTTGGTATAGCGGGGGGGCTTGAGACCCAGTACTTC. Based on the CDR3 plus reference TRBV5-6 and TRBJ2-5, the full variable domain is DAGVTQSPTHLIKTRGQQVTLRCSPKSGHDTVSWYQQALGQGPQFIFQYYEEEERQRGNFPDRFSGHQFPNYSSELNVNALLLGDSALYLCASSFGIAGGLETQYFGPGTRLLVL.

The CDR3 DNA reads TGTGCCAGCAGTCAGCCTGGGTCACCCCTCCACTTT. This codes for CASSQPGSPLHF. This chain joins TRBV6-5 and TRBJ1-6; the D is unclear. Deletions cut 5 bases from V and 10 bases from J, with 9 bases between. This CDR3 has 12 amino acids. Per the germline V gene, CDR1 is MNHEY and CDR2 is SVGAGI.

The chain combines TRBV20-1 with TRBJ2-7; no clear D gene. The CDR3 runs 11 residues. Germline CDR1 and CDR2: DFQATT and SNEGSKA (reference sequence). The germline V and J ends were trimmed by 3 bases and 3 bases, with 6 bases remaining between them. The DNA of the CDR3 is TGCAGTGCTAGGCCTAACTACGAGCAGTACTTC. Residues: CSARPNYEQYF.

This clone was found a few times. The chain employs TRBV6-4 and TRBJ1-2; 8 bases map to TRBD1. The germline CDR1 and CDR2 sequences are MRHNA and SNTAGT. The V gene end was trimmed by 10 bases and the J gene end by 7 bases; junction bases not matched to a gene: 5. The CDR3 has 11 amino acids. The CDR3 loop reads CATNRGSGYTF. CDR3 DNA: TGTGCCACCAACAGGGGGTCTGGCTACACCTTC.

This chain links TRBV18 with TRBJ2-7, with 11 bases lining up with TRBD2. CDR1 is KGHSH and CDR2 is LQKENI in the germline V gene. CDR3 length equals 15 residues. V lost 4 bases and J lost 5; bases outside the gene matches: 7. CDR3 in amino acids: CASSLISGRAHEQYF. CDR3 bases: TGTGCCAGCTCACTTATTAGCGGGAGGGCCCACGAGCAGTACTTC.

The genes are TRBV18 and TRBJ1-1; tentatively, D is TRBD1 (5 bases). V shed 1 base and J shed 0 bases, with 9 bases lying between them. There are 15 residues in the CDR3. In germline, CDR1 is KGHSH, CDR2 LQKENI. The CDR3 DNA reads as TGTGCCAGCTCACCACAGGGACCGATGAACACTGAAGCTTTCTTT. Amino acid sequence: CASSPQGPMNTEAFF.

The rearrangement links TRBV20-1 to TRBJ1-1; D may be TRBD1 (6 bases). Germline V gene lookup returns CDR1 DFQATT and CDR2 SNEGSKA (reference sequence). CDR3 length: 11 amino acids. V lost 7 bases and J lost 9, with 15 bases in between. The CDR3 nucleotides are TGCAGTGAGATAACAGGGTCTAAAGCTTTCTTT. Its translation: CSEITGSKAFF.

The chain is built from TRBV28 and TRBJ1-2, with a tentative D call TRBD1 (5 bases). Germline V gene sequence: CDR1 MDHEN, CDR2 SYDVKM. Deletions cut 6 bases from V and 4 bases from J, with 15 bases between. The CDR3 sequence is 14 residues long. The CDR3, as DNA: TGTGCCAGCAGAACACCTCTCGGGGGCTATGGCTACACCTTC. Protein sequence: CASRTPLGGYGYTF.

V usage is TRBV18 and J usage is TRBJ2-2; D not resolved. The V gene lost 2 bases and the J gene lost 7 bases, with 8 bases spanning the gap. CDR1 and CDR2 (germline): KGHSH, LQKENI. The CDR3 length is 13 residues. CDR3 nucleotides: TGTGCCAGCTCACCAAATTTTAACGGGGAGCTGTTTTTT. As protein: CASSPNFNGELFF.

The rearrangement uses TRBV5-1 and TRBJ2-7; D ambiguous. Per the germline V gene, CDR1 is SGHRS and CDR2 is YFSETQ. The V end lost 0 bases, the J end lost 7 bases, and 11 bases lay between the germline ends. The CDR3 has 13 amino acids. The CDR3 is CASSLGTVREQYF. DNA for the CDR3: TGCGCCAGCAGCTTGGGAACAGTGCGAGAGCAGTACTTC.

This clone showed up just a few times. V gene TRBV11-1 combines with J gene TRBJ1-2; D ambiguous. The V gene lost 5 bases and the J gene lost 3 bases, with 10 bases spanning the gap. CDR3 size: 13 residues. Germline CDR1 is SGHAT and CDR2 is FQDESV (reference sequence). Here the CDR3 reads CASSPARHYGYTF. CDR3 sequence (DNA): TGTGCCAGCAGCCCAGCAAGGCACTATGGCTACACCTTC.

The genes are TRBV16 and TRBJ2-7, with D possibly TRBD2 on 5 matching bases. The V gene lost 0 bases and the J gene lost 6 bases, with 9 bases spanning the gap. The germline gives CDR1 KGHSY, CDR2 FQNENV. The CDR3 runs to 13 residues. The CDR3 region is CASSQSGAGEQYF. The CDR3, as DNA: TGTGCCAGCAGCCAATCGGGAGCTGGCGAGCAGTACTTC.

CDR3 coding DNA: TGTGCCAGCAGTGTGGCAGGTTCCTATAATTCACCCCTCCACTTT. Translated: CASSVAGSYNSPLHF. The chain joins TRBV6-1 to TRBJ1-6; D not resolved. The CDR3 is 15 residues long. The V gene's germline CDR1 is MNHNS and CDR2 SASEGT. V was trimmed by 4 bases and J by 1 base, leaving 8 bases between them.

Only one count was recorded for this clone. This chain connects TRBV11-2 to TRBJ1-2; the D gene is possibly TRBD1 (6 bases). The CDR3 totals 14 residues. Germline lookup yields CDR1 SGHAT and CDR2 FQNNGV. The V and J ends lost 5 bases and 7 bases respectively, with 17 bases between them. This chain's CDR3 is CASSDYRELGGYTF. The CDR3 coding sequence is TGTGCCAGCAGCGACTACAGGGAACTAGGTGGCTACACCTTC.

The V gene is TRBV5-1, the J gene TRBJ2-2; the D is unclear. This CDR3 has 15 residues. Germline V lookup: CDR1 SGHRS, CDR2 YFSETQ. V was trimmed by 1 base and J by 4 bases, leaving 11 bases between them. In DNA, the CDR3 is TGCGCCAGCAGCTTGAAAGGACGGGTCACCGGGGAGCTGTTTTTT. Translated, it gives CASSLKGRVTGELFF.

Here the CDR3 reads CSVEGLGQNTEAFF. DNA of the CDR3: TGCAGCGTTGAGGGTTTGGGACAGAACACTGAAGCTTTCTTT. The chain couples TRBV29-1 to TRBJ1-1, with TRBD1 as a possible D gene (6 bases). CDR3 length equals 14 residues. V lost 3 bases to trimming and J lost 1 base, with 12 bases between them. Germline loops: CDR1 SQVTM, CDR2 ANQGSEA.

The chain recombines TRBV30 with TRBJ2-7; either TRBD1 or TRBD2 may fit D (6 bases each). The CDR3 extends over 17 amino acids. V lost 1 base and J lost 0, with 19 bases in between. Germline CDR1 GTSNPN, CDR2 SVGIG (reference sequence). In nucleotides, the CDR3 is TGTGCCTGGAGTGGGACCCTTAGGGGGGCGCGCTCCTACGAGCAGTACTTC. It is translated as CAWSGTLRGARSYEQYF.

V is TRBV7-2 and J is TRBJ2-7; D is ambiguous. Germline V gives CDR1 SGHTA, CDR2 FQGNSA. The CDR3 extends over 13 amino acids. V shed 1 base and J shed 6 bases, with 10 bases lying between them. Here the CDR3 DNA reads TGTGCCAGCAGCTTAGAATGGCCTTCCGAGCAGTACTTC. It is translated as CASSLEWPSEQYF.